A selection of T cell receptor beta chains follows, all from one sample in a study of beta chain features in type 1 diabetes. Libraries were prepared by immunoSEQ multiplex PCR; TCRdb keeps only in-frame clonotypes and omits some of them. This sample yields about 99,000 clones, of which under 30% are seen a single time; 0.5% to 0.55% belongs to the top ten. The sequenced material came from central memory CD4+ T cells from blood. Source of these receptors: a woman aged 18-29 years with type 1 diabetes. Both conserved end residues are part of each CDR3. D genes are given only for firm matches. For some rows the clone size is stated as once, few or many, or as a class when expanded; others skip it.

V,D,size,length,J,CDR3,DNA
TRBV5-4,TRBD1,NA,16,TRBJ1-2,CASTFHGQALGYGYTF,TGTGCCAGCACCTTTCACGGACAGGCCTTAGGCTATGGCTACACCTTC
TRBV7-8,TRBD2,NA,15,TRBJ2-7,CASSRGRAGGDEQYF,TGTGCCAGCAGCCGAGGGCGAGCGGGAGGGGACGAGCAGTACTTC
TRBV7-8,TRBD2,few,16,TRBJ2-1,CASSWGTSGSNNEQFF,TGTGCCAGCAGCTGGGGGACTAGCGGGTCTAACAATGAGCAGTTCTTC
TRBV27,NA,few,12,TRBJ1-2,CASSEQGHGYTF,TGTGCCAGCAGCGAACAGGGTCATGGCTACACCTTC
TRBV5-1,NA,NA,14,TRBJ2-2,CASSSTLVSGELFF,TGCGCCAGCAGCTCAACCTTAGTGTCCGGGGAGCTGTTTTTT
TRBV18,TRBD1,once,14,TRBJ2-3,CASSPTGGADTQYF,TGTGCCAGCTCACCAACAGGGGGCGCAGATACGCAGTATTTT
TRBV5-4,TRBD1,NA,15,TRBJ1-4,CASSLGGTAGEKLFF,TGTGCCAGCAGCTTGGGAGGGACAGCGGGTGAAAAACTGTTTTTT
TRBV5-6,NA,NA,14,TRBJ2-1,CASSLVGTDNEQFF,TGTGCCAGCAGCTTGGTCGGGACTGACAATGAGCAGTTCTTC
TRBV7-2,TRBD1,many,15,TRBJ2-5,CASSTRQGSQETQYF,TGTGCCAGCAGCACACGACAGGGTTCGCAAGAGACCCAGTACTTC
TRBV7-2,NA,NA,14,TRBJ1-5,CASSFFNSNQPQHF,TGTGCCAGCAGCTTTTTTAATAGCAATCAGCCCCAGCATTTT
TRBV6-5,NA,few,13,TRBJ2-1,CASSYTTRDEQFF,TGTGCCAGCAGTTACACAACTAGAGATGAGCAGTTCTTC
TRBV14,NA,NA,15,TRBJ1-1,CASSPLGSGGIEAFF,TGTGCCAGCAGCCCTCTAGGTTCGGGGGGTATTGAAGCTTTCTTT
TRBV28,TRBD1,NA,15,TRBJ2-7,CASSTPGTGTYEQYF,TGTGCCAGCAGTACCCCCGGGACAGGGACCTACGAGCAGTACTTC
TRBV10-3,TRBD2,NA,15,TRBJ2-7,CAISESSGRTYEQYF,TGTGCCATCAGTGAGTCTAGCGGGAGGACCTACGAGCAGTACTTC
TRBV28,NA,NA,17,TRBJ2-1,CASTSTRDPKRDNEQFF,TGTGCCAGCACCTCCACCCGGGATCCCAAGCGAGACAATGAGCAGTTCTTC
TRBV11-2,NA,NA,15,TRBJ2-1,CASSLARESYNEQFF,TGTGCCAGCAGCTTAGCTAGAGAAAGCTACAATGAGCAGTTCTTC
TRBV7-8,NA,few,12,TRBJ2-2,CASSLLAGELFF,TGTGCCAGCAGCTTACTTGCCGGGGAGCTGTTTTTT
TRBV6-5,TRBD2,NA,14,TRBJ2-1,CASGLAGRYNEQFF,TGTGCCAGCGGCCTAGCGGGCAGGTACAATGAGCAGTTCTTC
TRBV5-4,TRBD2,NA,14,TRBJ2-3,CASSERESTDTQYF,TGTGCCAGCAGCGAGCGGGAAAGCACAGATACGCAGTATTTT
TRBV5-6,NA,NA,14,TRBJ1-2,CASSSGTGRYGYTF,TGTGCCAGCAGCTCCGGGACTGGTCGCTATGGCTACACCTTC
TRBV13,TRBD2,few,14,TRBJ2-3,CASAVGGRSDTQYF,TGTGCCAGCGCTGTCGGCGGGAGGTCAGATACGCAGTATTTT
TRBV30,TRBD1,NA,15,TRBJ1-2,CAWSVSLQGWSGYTF,TGTGCCTGGAGTGTATCCCTACAGGGGTGGTCGGGCTACACCTTC
TRBV25-1,NA,NA,18,TRBJ2-1,CASSEWRLARSSYNEQFF,TGTGCCAGCAGTGAATGGCGGCTAGCGCGATCCTCCTACAATGAGCAGTTCTTC
TRBV18,NA,few,15,TRBJ2-1,CASSPLEGSYNEQFF,TGTGCCAGCTCACCTCTAGAAGGATCCTACAATGAGCAGTTCTTC
TRBV5-1,NA,NA,13,TRBJ2-1,CASSLGLDNEQFF,TGCGCCAGCAGCTTGGGACTCGACAATGAGCAGTTCTTC
TRBV7-3,NA,NA,17,TRBJ2-1,CASSLRAGGSSYNEQFF,TGTGCCAGCAGCTTACGGGCAGGGGGGAGCTCCTACAATGAGCAGTTCTTC
TRBV5-1,NA,NA,14,TRBJ2-1,CASTPRDTKKEQFF,TGCGCCAGCACTCCTCGGGACACGAAGAAGGAGCAGTTCTTC
TRBV28,NA,NA,14,TRBJ1-1,CASSLSTGYTEAFF,TGTGCCAGCAGCTTGAGTACAGGGTACACTGAAGCTTTCTTT
TRBV14,TRBD1,few,11,TRBJ2-7,CASRQGNEQYF,TGTGCCAGCAGACAGGGGAACGAGCAGTACTTC
TRBV2,NA,few,13,TRBJ1-2,CASRYRVSYGYTF,TGTGCCAGCAGATACAGGGTCAGCTATGGCTACACCTTC
TRBV7-9,TRBD1,NA,15,TRBJ2-3,CASSKDRHSTDTQYF,TGTGCCAGCAGCAAGGACAGGCATAGCACAGATACGCAGTATTTT
TRBV6-6,NA,NA,14,TRBJ1-2,CATRGGARVYGYTF,TGTGCCACCAGGGGAGGGGCGCGGGTCTATGGCTACACCTTC
TRBV10-3,TRBD1,NA,14,TRBJ2-7,CAISSTQGSYEQYF,TGTGCCATCAGCTCGACACAGGGGAGCTACGAGCAGTACTTC
TRBV9,NA,NA,15,TRBJ2-2,CASSPRSTNTGELFF,TGTGCCAGCAGCCCGCGGAGCACGAACACCGGGGAGCTGTTTTTT
TRBV7-9,NA,few,12,TRBJ2-1,CASSYIGDEQFF,TGTGCCAGCAGCTATATAGGGGATGAGCAGTTCTTC
TRBV9,NA,few,14,TRBJ2-3,CASSVATLQDTQYF,TGTGCCAGCAGCGTAGCTACTTTGCAAGATACGCAGTATTTT
TRBV28,NA,few,13,TRBJ2-5,CASLGQNSETQYF,TGTGCCAGCCTGGGACAAAACAGCGAGACCCAGTACTTC
TRBV7-8,NA,NA,15,TRBJ2-4,CASSLQEAGENIQYF,TGTGCCAGCAGCTTACAGGAGGCCGGGGAAAACATTCAGTACTTC
TRBV4-3,TRBD2,NA,22,TRBJ2-5,CASSQDYFGTSGRSTKQETQYF,TGCGCCAGCAGCCAAGATTATTTTGGGACTAGCGGGAGAAGTACTAAGCAAGAGACCCAGTACTTC
TRBV6-1,NA,few,15,TRBJ2-1,CASKVGQGSYNEQFF,TGTGCCAGCAAGGTAGGCCAGGGCTCCTACAATGAGCAGTTCTTC
TRBV15,TRBD2,NA,18,TRBJ2-1,CATSRDRAVLAGGNEQFF,TGTGCCACCAGCAGAGATCGCGCAGTTCTAGCGGGAGGCAATGAGCAGTTCTTC
TRBV4-1,NA,NA,15,TRBJ1-2,CASSQVSGSLYGYTF,TGCGCCAGCAGCCAAGTATCAGGCAGCCTCTATGGCTACACCTTC
TRBV5-1,NA,NA,16,TRBJ2-2,CASSSQAVEVTGELFF,TGCGCCAGCAGCTCCCAAGCCGTGGAGGTCACCGGGGAGCTGTTTTTT
TRBV5-4,NA,few,16,TRBJ2-3,CASSLYRGIATDTQYF,TGTGCCAGCAGCTTGTATCGCGGGATTGCCACAGATACGCAGTATTTT
TRBV19,NA,NA,14,TRBJ2-5,CANKGPGHQETQYF,TGTGCCAATAAAGGTCCAGGCCATCAAGAGACCCAGTACTTC
TRBV15,NA,NA,12,TRBJ2-2,CATSSGAGELFF,TGTGCCACCAGCAGCGGGGCCGGGGAGCTGTTTTTT
TRBV5-8,TRBD2,NA,15,TRBJ2-7,CASSLGLAGASEQYF,TGTGCCAGCAGCTTGGGACTAGCGGGAGCCAGCGAGCAGTACTTC
TRBV28,NA,few,14,TRBJ2-5,CASSLLGQGKTQYF,TGTGCCAGCAGTTTATTGGGGCAGGGGAAGACCCAGTACTTC
TRBV7-8,NA,NA,13,TRBJ1-4,CASSFAPGEKLFF,TGTGCCAGCAGCTTCGCCCCGGGGGAAAAACTGTTTTTT
TRBV7-3,NA,NA,14,TRBJ2-1,CASSVGGSYNEQFF,TGTGCCAGCAGCGTAGGGGGCTCCTACAATGAGCAGTTCTTC